The T cell receptor beta chain under discussion was sequenced for a study of blood T cell repertoires in COVID-19 (TCRdb year 2020). As for the study more broadly: Samples from collaborators originated in the United States, Italy and Spain and spanned both the acute and convalescent phases of COVID-19. The material from the prospective study consisted of cDNA or gDNA derived from T cells, B-cell-depleted T cells, or PBMCs. Subjects who had been exposed to COVID-19, were actively infected with it, or had recovered from it provided the deeply sampled blood TCRbeta repertoires that made up the dataset. The repertoires were made available in a free public database intended to serve as a resource for research on the immune response to SARS-CoV-2. The samples were drawn from the first 160 participants of the ongoing ImmuneRACE study and from 1,254 subjects provided by 6 global collaborators. Sample metadata almost always included a de-identified subject ID, COVID-19 status, age in years and sex. Where HLA class I and class II types were available, the types were taken from metadata supplied by the sample provider, not from assay-based typing.

Here is what the overall study found, with its caveats: How much clinical and demographic metadata was included differed by source and by participant, and the metadata was provided uncurated.

In Seattle, one collaborating source enrolled patients while the infection was active and tracked those patients longitudinally over the course of disease. Collaborating institutions collected whole blood in K2EDTA tubes following their own protocols. For TCRbeta analysis, collaborators shipped samples in one of three forms: frozen whole blood, isolated PBMCs, or DNA extracted from either of those sample types. The CDR3 runs 14 residues from the cysteine to the phenylalanine. The kept DNA is CDR3 alone, 42 bases in frame from the first base. The germline ends are 13 bases apart after V is trimmed by 5 bases and J by 5 bases. According to the germline V gene (reference sequence), CDR1 reads LNHDA and CDR2 reads SQIVND. With regard to this clone: This receptor's antigen is unknown. Base qualities are not provided; no much larger clone lies one nucleotide away.

TCRbeta CDR3 regions were amplified from genomic DNA using the immunoSEQ Assay, a bias-controlled multiplex PCR. The authors processed their data as follows. The number of nucleated cells in each sample was estimated by amplification of reference gene primers within the assay. Sequence reads were collapsed and filtered to measure the absolute abundance of every unique TCRbeta CDR3 rearrangement. For each sample, productive Simpson clonality was calculated by taking the square root of Simpson's diversity index across productive rearrangements. Drawn from immuneACCESS, this table holds only the in-frame rearrangements with V and J called that TCRdb kept. Clones are partly lost; checked studies trace under half to an unresolved V gene and leave the rest unexplained. V, J and clone size reflect that table, while D and trimming were determined from the DNA. For this sample the table gives around 260,000 clones, of which about 80% were detected only once. In total, the top ten clones hold 15% to 18% of the sample.

The receptor chain draws on TRBV19 and TRBJ1-5; TRBD1 is a possible D gene, resting on 6 matching bases. The specimen was peripheral blood. This clonotype was obtained from a person aged 70 to 85 with COVID-19, enrolled during active disease. For the CDR3, the sequence is CASSVAGVYQPQHF. The nucleotide sequence is given as TGTGCCAGTAGTGTAGCAGGGGTCTATCAGCCCCAGCATTTT.